Sequencing of this TCR beta chain was carried out in a study of a mutant IDH1 vaccine in newly diagnosed glioma. Study context: The initiation of vaccination occurred 4-6 weeks after radiotherapy alone, or with temozolomide cycles. Of treated patients, roughly 62% were men and approximately 40% women, averaging around 39 years. Most patients had radiochemotherapy with temozolomide before enrollment; others had one alone.

The germline V gene encodes CDR1 SGHAT and CDR2 FQNNGV. V shed 0 bases and J 7 bases; nucleotides not matched to a gene: 13. The CDR3 is made up of 17 amino acids. Profiling relied on immunoSEQ multiplex PCR, and the TCRdb table lists in-frame clones only, not all of them. The sample lists more than 35,000 clones; approximately 85% were seen once. For this clone: Its antigen remains unknown.

Time point specified: week 5, during vaccination. Mutant IDH1 20-mer peptide, at 300 ug, made up each vaccine dose, with topical imiquimod. New IDH1-mutant, ATRX-lost WHO grade 3 or 4 astrocytomas occurred in donors. Source: PBMCs, taken from a glioma patient whose treatment included an IDH1 peptide vaccine. The rearrangement joins TRBV11-2 to TRBJ1-2; TRBD1 agrees at 8 bases. The clonotype was recovered from a man in his forties with glioma. The DNA of the CDR3 is TGTGCCAGCAGCTTAGATGGGACAGGAGGGGGAAAGGGTGGCTACACCTTC. Protein product: CASSLDGTGGGKGGYTF.